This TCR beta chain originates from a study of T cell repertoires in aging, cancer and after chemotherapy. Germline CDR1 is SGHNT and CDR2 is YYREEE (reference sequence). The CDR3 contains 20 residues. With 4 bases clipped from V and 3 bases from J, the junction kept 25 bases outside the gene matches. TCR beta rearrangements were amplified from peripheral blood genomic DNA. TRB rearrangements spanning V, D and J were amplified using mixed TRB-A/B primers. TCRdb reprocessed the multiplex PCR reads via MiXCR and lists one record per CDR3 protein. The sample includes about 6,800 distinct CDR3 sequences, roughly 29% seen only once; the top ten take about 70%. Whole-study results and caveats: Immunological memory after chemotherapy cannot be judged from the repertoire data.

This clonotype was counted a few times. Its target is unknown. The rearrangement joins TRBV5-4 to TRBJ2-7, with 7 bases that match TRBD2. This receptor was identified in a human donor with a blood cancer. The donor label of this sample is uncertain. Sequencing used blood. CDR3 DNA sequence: TGTGCCAGCAGCCAGAACGCCGGGACTACAATACGGGGAATCCTCTACGAGCAGTACTTC. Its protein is CASSQNAGTTIRGILYEQYF.